This TCR beta chain is drawn from a study of cytotoxic CD8 clonotypes in ibrutinib-treated CLL. Method: immunoSEQ multiplex PCR; TCRdb's copy keeps in-frame clones and lacks some. The table has some 300,000 clones, almost 80% seen once. CDR3 length equals 16 residues. In germline, CDR1 is SGHRS, CDR2 YFSETQ. V gave up 9 bases and J gave up 3 bases; unmatched junction bases: 12. The chain links TRBV5-1 to TRBJ2-2; 9 bases agree with TRBD2. This clonotype was obtained from a human donor with chronic lymphocytic leukemia. The sequences come from PBMCs, collected before ibrutinib treatment. The CDR3 sequence: CATFRVAGVHTGELFF. DNA of the CDR3: TGCGCCACATTTAGGGTAGCGGGAGTTCACACCGGGGAGCTGTTTTTT.